Listed here are 2 T cell receptor beta chains from one sample, sequenced in a study of T cells expressing NK-cell markers. TCRdb derives one entry per CDR3 protein from the 5' RACE reads, leaving out DNA. The sample shows 5,500 to 8,000 distinct CDR3 sequences, and about two thirds sits with its ten largest clones. The specimen was blood T cells: a sorted CD56 or NKG2C T cell subset, CD4+ or CD8+ T cells, or bulk PBMC T cells (not recorded which). Every receptor here comes from a man aged 18-69 years in good health.

This chain uses TRBV2 with TRBJ1-2. Germline CDR1 reads SNHLY; CDR2 reads FYNNEI. The CDR3 has 13 residues. The CDR3 loop is CASSEAEGVGYTF.

V usage is TRBV20-1 and J usage is TRBJ1-5; TCRdb lists TRBD1, though no DNA is available to test this call. Looked up from germline, CDR1 is DFQATT and CDR2 is SNEGSKA (reference sequence). CDR3 length: 16 residues. This chain's CDR3 is CSARDIKDRTNQPQHF.